Listed below are T cell receptor beta chains from one sample, sequenced in a study of blood T cell repertoires in COVID-19. Sequencing used immunoSEQ multiplex PCR; TCRdb keeps in-frame clones, though not all of them. The sample carries 200,000 to 250,000 clones, around 90% recorded once. Sequencing used peripheral blood. The source of these receptors is a man in his fifties or sixties who had recovered from COVID-19. Each CDR3 is given with its conserved first and last residue. A D gene is named only where the DNA matches it firmly. Clone size, where shown, is once, few, many, or a class for clones that have expanded.

>TRBV11-3|NA|15|NA|TRBJ2-1
TGTGCCAGCCTCTCACGGTTTGAAACCTACAATGAGCAGTTCTTC
CASLSRFETYNEQFF
>TRBV6-1|NA|14|NA|TRBJ1-2
TGTGCCAGCAGCTCCCCGGTCGATTCGTATGGCTACACCTTC
CASSSPVDSYGYTF
>TRBV9|few|15|NA|TRBJ2-7
TGTGCCAGCAGCGTAGGAAGCGGAGGGGCCTACGAGCAGTACTTC
CASSVGSGGAYEQYF
>TRBV9|NA|14|TRBD2|TRBJ2-3
TGTGCCAGCAGCCCCGGGGGGGCCGCAGATACGCAGTATTTT
CASSPGGAADTQYF
>TRBV27|once|13|NA|TRBJ1-1
TGTGCCAGCAGCCTATTAACCAGAGGTGAAGCTTTCTTT
CASSLLTRGEAFF
>TRBV7-9|NA|15|TRBD1|TRBJ1-1
TGTGCCAGCAGCTTAAGGGCAGGGGGTAACACTGAAGCTTTCTTT
CASSLRAGGNTEAFF
>TRBV11-2|NA|16|TRBD1|TRBJ2-1
TGTGCCAGCATCAGGTCGGGGACAGGGGGTTACAATGAGCAGTTCTTC
CASIRSGTGGYNEQFF
>TRBV18|NA|12|NA|TRBJ2-2
TGTGCCAGCTCCAACAGGGCCGGGGAGCTGTTTTTT
CASSNRAGELFF
>TRBV5-1|NA|17|TRBD1|TRBJ1-6
TGCGCCAGCAGCTTGCAGGGGGCCGGCTCCTATAATTCACCCCTCCACTTT
CASSLQGAGSYNSPLHF
>TRBV6-5|NA|12|NA|TRBJ1-3
TGTGCCAGCAGTCCACGGGGAAACACCATATATTTT
CASSPRGNTIYF
>TRBV21-1|NA|13|NA|TRBJ1-5
TGTGCCAGTCGGCAGGGGGCAGGGCAGCCCCAGCATTTT
CASRQGAGQPQHF
>TRBV18|NA|17|TRBD2|TRBJ2-1
TGTGCCAGCTCACCCATTCCATCCGGGACTAGCGCGATTGGGCAGTTCTTC
CASSPIPSGTSAIGQFF
>TRBV6-5|NA|15|NA|TRBJ1-3
TGTGCCAGCACCCCGGGGCGGGGAGCTGGAAACACCATATATTTT
CASTPGRGAGNTIYF
>TRBV24-1|NA|14|NA|TRBJ2-5
TGTGCCACCAGTGATCCGGGACTTGCAGAGACCCAGTACTTC
CATSDPGLAETQYF
>TRBV11-2|NA|15|TRBD1|TRBJ1-2
TGTGCCAGCAGCCCCCCGGGGACAGGAAACTATGGCTACACCTTC
CASSPPGTGNYGYTF
>TRBV5-1|NA|19|TRBD2|TRBJ2-5
TGCGCCAGCAGCCCCCAGGGGACTAGCGGGGTTCAGAACCAAGAGACCCAGTACTTC
CASSPQGTSGVQNQETQYF
>TRBV28|NA|14|NA|TRBJ1-1
TGTGCCAGCAGTTCCGGGATCGGATGGACTGAAGCTTTCTTT
CASSSGIGWTEAFF
>TRBV5-1|NA|14|TRBD2|TRBJ2-3
TGCGCCAGCAACGGACTAGCAGGCACAGATACGCAGTATTTT
CASNGLAGTDTQYF
>TRBV28|NA|14|NA|TRBJ2-2
TGTGCCAGCAGTTTCGAGGGCCTGGGCGGGGAGCTGTTTTTT
CASSFEGLGGELFF
>TRBV5-6|NA|14|NA|TRBJ2-2
TGTGCCAGCAGCCCGACAGTGAACACCGGGGAGCTGTTTTTT
CASSPTVNTGELFF
>TRBV27|NA|14|TRBD1|TRBJ2-7
TGTGCCAGCAGTCGGACAGGATTTTCCTACGAGCAGTACTTC
CASSRTGFSYEQYF
>TRBV6-5|NA|14|NA|TRBJ2-5
TGTGCCAGCAGTTACTCGCAGGGGCAAGAGACCCAGTACTTC
CASSYSQGQETQYF
>TRBV7-3|NA|16|TRBD1|TRBJ1-1
TGTGCCAGCAGCTTAACACCGACAGGGGTAGGAACTGAAGCTTTCTTT
CASSLTPTGVGTEAFF
>TRBV27|NA|15|TRBD2|TRBJ2-7
TGTGCCAGCAGTTTAAGGCGGGAGCCAACCTACGAGCAGTACTTC
CASSLRREPTYEQYF
>TRBV7-3|NA|13|NA|TRBJ1-1
TGTGCCAGCAGCCTACAGGGCAACACTGAAGCTTTCTTT
CASSLQGNTEAFF
>TRBV5-4|NA|15|NA|TRBJ2-3
TGTGCCAGCAGTCGTACTTGGACGGGGACAGATACGCAGTATTTT
CASSRTWTGTDTQYF